This T cell receptor (beta chain) was identified in a study of CD8+ T cells in alopecia areata. Across the study: Twice daily, treated patients received 5 to 10 mg of oral tofacitinib.

As to this clone: Its antigen is as yet unknown.

cDNA reverse transcribed from extracted RNA served as the sequencing template. Some clones are missing from TCRdb's copy, which holds only in-frame ones; the method was immunoSEQ multiplex PCR. The sample contains around 86,000 clones, 60% to 80% of which appear only once. Germline CDR1 SGHTA, CDR2 FQGNSA. V shed 2 bases, J shed 2 bases, and the junction held 5 bases outside the gene matches. This CDR3 spans 15 amino acids. The treatment here: oral pan-JAK inhibitor, 5-10 mg twice daily. Lesional scalp punch biopsies and peripheral blood came from alopecia areata patients. General study results and limits: While patients received tofacitinib, many expanded lesional clones remained present in scalp and blood. For patients receiving tofacitinib, scalp clonality and expanded CD8+ clones among the top 100 significantly decreased.

The clonotype originates from a human donor with alopecia areata. This specimen consisted of CD8+ T cells sorted from blood, obtained at week 44, from a patient treated with tofacitinib. The rearrangement uses TRBV7-2 and TRBJ2-7; TRBD2 matches 8 bases. CDR3 nucleotides: TGTGCCAGCAGCTTACGCCGGGGGGGTACCTACGAGCAGTACTTC. Translated, it gives CASSLRRGGTYEQYF.